The subject of this entry is one TCR beta chain. Its antigen is currently unknown. Sequencing used immunoSEQ multiplex PCR; TCRdb keeps in-frame clones, though not all of them. The sample carries thousands of clones, 72% recorded once. These data originate in a study of high-grade serous ovarian cancer treatment subgroups. Study details: Each sample yielded on average about 7,000 unique TCR beta rearrangements from 11,000 to 15,000 reads. Whole-study findings and limits: Tumors within one patient showed repertoire similarity of roughly 0.11 to 0.79.

Tumor samples were obtained before definitive surgery or chemotherapy. Source material: tumor tissue. The clonotype was recovered from a human donor with high-grade serous ovarian cancer.

CDR3 coding DNA: TGTGCCAGCAGTCTGGGGGGACTTGCTGAGCAGTTCTTC. It codes for CASSLGGLAEQFF. This chain connects TRBV28 to TRBJ2-1; D possibly corresponds to TRBD2 (6 bases). This CDR3 contains 13 residues. CDR1 and CDR2 from the germline V gene are MDHEN and SYDVKM. V was cut by 5 bases and J by 9 bases, with 14 bases left in between. Full variable domain (rest looked up from reference TRBV28 and TRBJ2-1): DVKVTQSSRYLVKRTGEKVFLECVQDMDHENMFWYRQDPGLGLRLIYFSYDVKMKEKGDIPEGYSVSREKKERFSLILESASTNQTSMYLCASSLGGLAEQFFGPGTRLTVL.